This T cell receptor (beta chain) comes out of a study of blood T cell repertoires in COVID-19. Study summary: Acute and convalescent COVID-19 samples came from the United States, Italy and Spain. PBMCs, B-cell-depleted T cells, or T cells provided the cDNA or gDNA that made up the material.

CDR3 length: 15 residues. The germline V gene encodes CDR1 MNHEY and CDR2 SVGAGI. With 7 bases removed from V and 4 bases from J, the gap between germline ends came to 17 bases. Authors' analysis steps: Amplification of reference gene primers provided the estimated nucleated cell counts. TCRdb's copy holds only in-frame clones and misses some; the assay was immunoSEQ multiplex PCR. V and J calls and clone size are those listed in that table; D and trimming were worked out from the DNA. Of about 260,000 clones listed, roughly 84% are singletons. This receptor was taken from a woman aged 40-49 years who had recovered from COVID-19. The chain couples TRBV6-5 to TRBJ1-5; D is possibly TRBD1 (6 bases). The sample comprised peripheral blood. The CDR3 nucleotides read TGTGCCAGCACCAGAGGGGGGGCGGGAAATCAGCCCCAGCATTTT. Protein product: CASTRGGAGNQPQHF.